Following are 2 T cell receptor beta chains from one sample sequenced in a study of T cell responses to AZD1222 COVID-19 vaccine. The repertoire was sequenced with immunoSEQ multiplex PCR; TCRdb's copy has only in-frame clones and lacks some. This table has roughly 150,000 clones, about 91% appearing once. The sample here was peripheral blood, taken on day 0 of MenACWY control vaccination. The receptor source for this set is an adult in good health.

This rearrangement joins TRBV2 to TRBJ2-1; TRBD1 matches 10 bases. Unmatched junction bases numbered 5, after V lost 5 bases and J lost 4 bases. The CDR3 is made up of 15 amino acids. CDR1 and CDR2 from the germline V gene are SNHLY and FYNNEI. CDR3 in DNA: TGTGCCAGCAGTCAGACAGGGGGCCGATACAATGAGCAGTTCTTC. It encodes CASSQTGGRYNEQFF.

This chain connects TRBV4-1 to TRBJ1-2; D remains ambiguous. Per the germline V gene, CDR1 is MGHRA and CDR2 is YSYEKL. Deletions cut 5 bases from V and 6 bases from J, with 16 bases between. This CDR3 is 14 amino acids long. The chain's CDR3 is CASSIQTGSHGYTF. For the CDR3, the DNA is TGCGCCAGCAGCATCCAAACCGGGAGTCATGGCTACACCTTC.